The clone carrying this T cell receptor beta chain has more than one count but fewer than ten. For bulk TCR libraries, previously described methods and listed TCR primers were used. A single record per CDR3 protein comes from TCRdb applying MiXCR to the PCR reads. The data hold around 300,000 distinct CDR3 sequences, with roughly a quarter observed a single time. The data are from a study of molecular identifiers for immune sequencing clone quantification. CD8+CD4-CCR7+CD45RA+ sorting gave the naive CD8 T cells. Germline values: CDR1 MNHEY, CDR2 SVGEGT. The V end was cut by 3 bases, the J end by 3 bases, with 11 bases between. The CDR3 consists of 14 residues.

The chain is built from TRBV6-2 or TRBV6-3 and TRBJ2-5, with D possibly TRBD1 on 5 matching bases. The sequence derives from a human donor in good health. Some libraries in this study had Jurkat cell RNA spiked in. What was sequenced was naive CD8+ T cells from blood, with Jurkat cell RNA spiked in. The subset: FACS-sorted CD8+CD4-CCR7+CD45RA+ naive T cells. The CDR3 spells CASSYRLDKETQYF. DNA of the CDR3: TGTGCCAGCAGTTATCGATTGGACAAAGAGACCCAGTACTTC.